This is a list of T cell receptor beta chains from one sample in a study of blood T cell repertoires in COVID-19. Profiling relied on immunoSEQ multiplex PCR, and the TCRdb table lists in-frame clones only, not all of them. This sample has over 250,000 clones, with almost 85% found just once. The sequenced sample consisted of peripheral blood. The receptors stem from a man aged 50 to 60 with active or convalescent COVID-19. Each CDR3 is given with its conserved first and last residue. Each record gives: CDR3 protein, V gene, J gene.

cdr3_aa: CAWSRTRDEQFF
v_call: TRBV30
j_call: TRBJ2-1

cdr3_aa: CASSPGGVGTDTQYF
v_call: TRBV28
j_call: TRBJ2-3

cdr3_aa: CASSSGDTQYF
v_call: TRBV5-1
j_call: TRBJ2-3

cdr3_aa: CASSFVRTSPGELFF
v_call: TRBV5-1
j_call: TRBJ2-2

cdr3_aa: CASSLGRSKLGYTF
v_call: TRBV5-5
j_call: TRBJ1-2

cdr3_aa: CASSVDSSGAQYF
v_call: TRBV9
j_call: TRBJ2-3

cdr3_aa: CASSPSSGIWNEQFF
v_call: TRBV18
j_call: TRBJ2-1

cdr3_aa: CAWSGGSRGYTF
v_call: TRBV30
j_call: TRBJ1-2

cdr3_aa: CASSLAGGSYNEQFF
v_call: TRBV27
j_call: TRBJ2-1

cdr3_aa: CAWTYDRGNTEAFF
v_call: TRBV30
j_call: TRBJ1-1

cdr3_aa: CASSDSDTQYF
v_call: TRBV12-3/TRBV12-4
j_call: TRBJ2-3

cdr3_aa: CASSHSQRGDNQPQHF
v_call: TRBV18
j_call: TRBJ1-5

cdr3_aa: CASSQELAAYEQYF
v_call: TRBV4-2
j_call: TRBJ2-7

cdr3_aa: CASSLVQIGTEAFF
v_call: TRBV5-1
j_call: TRBJ1-1

cdr3_aa: CASGTGSYEQYF
v_call: TRBV27
j_call: TRBJ2-7

cdr3_aa: CASSVGVGVGGNTEAFF
v_call: TRBV9
j_call: TRBJ1-1

cdr3_aa: CASSEAGSYEQYF
v_call: TRBV25-1
j_call: TRBJ2-7

cdr3_aa: CAWSGVRNSGNTIYF
v_call: TRBV30
j_call: TRBJ1-3

cdr3_aa: CASAVLQGMPQHF
v_call: TRBV12-5
j_call: TRBJ1-5

cdr3_aa: CASSSGTSGTSTDTQYF
v_call: TRBV5-1
j_call: TRBJ2-3

cdr3_aa: CASSLTGVSTEAFF
v_call: TRBV3-1/TRBV3-2
j_call: TRBJ1-1

cdr3_aa: CASSGAGTSGNTDTQYF
v_call: TRBV7-9
j_call: TRBJ2-3

cdr3_aa: CASSLGRPPDTQYF
v_call: TRBV2
j_call: TRBJ2-3

cdr3_aa: CASSRGITTGAHEQFF
v_call: TRBV11-2
j_call: TRBJ2-1

cdr3_aa: CASSPSWGNYGYTF
v_call: TRBV7-9
j_call: TRBJ1-2

cdr3_aa: CASSPGQGREKLFF
v_call: TRBV4-1
j_call: TRBJ1-4

cdr3_aa: CASSLGVTGNTEAFF
v_call: TRBV5-5
j_call: TRBJ1-1

cdr3_aa: CASSPQAAGVAYEQYF
v_call: TRBV7-8
j_call: TRBJ2-7

cdr3_aa: CASSYSRGMRTEAFF
v_call: TRBV6-5
j_call: TRBJ1-1

cdr3_aa: CSVGTSNYNEQFF
v_call: TRBV29-1
j_call: TRBJ2-1